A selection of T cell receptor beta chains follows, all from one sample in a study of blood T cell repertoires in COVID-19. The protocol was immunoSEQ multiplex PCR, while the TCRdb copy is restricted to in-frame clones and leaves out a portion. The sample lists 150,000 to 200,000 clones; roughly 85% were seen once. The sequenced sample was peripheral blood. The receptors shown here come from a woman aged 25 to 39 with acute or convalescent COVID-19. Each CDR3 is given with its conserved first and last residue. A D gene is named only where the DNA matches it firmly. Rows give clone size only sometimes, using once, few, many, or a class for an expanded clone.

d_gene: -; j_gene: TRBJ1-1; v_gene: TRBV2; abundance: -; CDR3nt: TGTGCCAGCAGTGAATTCCCCAAGAACACTGAAGCTTTCTTT; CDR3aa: CASSEFPKNTEAFF
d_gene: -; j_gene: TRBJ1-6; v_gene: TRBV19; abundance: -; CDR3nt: TGTGCCAGTAGTATGGACAAAAATTCACCCCTCCACTTT; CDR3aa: CASSMDKNSPLHF
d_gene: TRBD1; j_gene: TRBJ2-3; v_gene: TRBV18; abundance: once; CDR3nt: TGTGCCAGCTCACCTCCGACAGGGTTTTTAGATACGCAGTATTTT; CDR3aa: CASSPPTGFLDTQYF
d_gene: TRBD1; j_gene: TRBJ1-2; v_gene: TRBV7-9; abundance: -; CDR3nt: TGTGCCAGCAGCTTATCCCAGGGGGATGGTGGCTACACCTTC; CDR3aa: CASSLSQGDGGYTF
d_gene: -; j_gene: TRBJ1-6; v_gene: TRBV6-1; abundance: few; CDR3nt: TGTGCCAGCAGTGAATTAACTTGGGGGGAATATAATTCACCCCTCCACTTT; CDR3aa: CASSELTWGEYNSPLHF
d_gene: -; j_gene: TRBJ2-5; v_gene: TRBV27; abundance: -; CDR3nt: TGTGCCAGCAGTTTCCTGGGGGGAGAGACCCAGTACTTC; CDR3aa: CASSFLGGETQYF
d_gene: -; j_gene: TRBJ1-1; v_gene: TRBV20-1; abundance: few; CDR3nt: TGCAGTGCTGCGGGGTACACTGAAGCTTTCTTT; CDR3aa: CSAAGYTEAFF
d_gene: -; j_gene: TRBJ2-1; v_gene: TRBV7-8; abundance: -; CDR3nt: TGTGCCAGCAGCTTACGGGATCCCCGAGGGGGTGAGCAGTTCTTC; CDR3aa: CASSLRDPRGGEQFF
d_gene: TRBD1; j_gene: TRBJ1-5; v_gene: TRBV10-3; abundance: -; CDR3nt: TGTGCCACACGACAGGGAGAGGACCAGCCCCAGCATTTT; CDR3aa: CATRQGEDQPQHF
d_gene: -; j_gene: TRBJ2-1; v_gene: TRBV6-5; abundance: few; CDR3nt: TGTGCCAGCAGTTCCCCGTCTGCCGGGAAATACAATGAGCAGTTCTTC; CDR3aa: CASSSPSAGKYNEQFF
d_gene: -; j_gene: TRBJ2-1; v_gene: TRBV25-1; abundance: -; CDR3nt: TGTGCCAGCAGTGACGGAGGGGACCGCAATGAGCAGTTCTTC; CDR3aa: CASSDGGDRNEQFF
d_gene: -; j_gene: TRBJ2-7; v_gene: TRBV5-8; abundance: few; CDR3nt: TGTGCCAGCAGCTTGGAGGGGGACGAGCAGTACTTC; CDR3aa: CASSLEGDEQYF
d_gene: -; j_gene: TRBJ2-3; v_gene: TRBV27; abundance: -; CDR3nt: TGTGCCAGCAGTTCACGGTCTAGCACAGATACGCAGTATTTT; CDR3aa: CASSSRSSTDTQYF
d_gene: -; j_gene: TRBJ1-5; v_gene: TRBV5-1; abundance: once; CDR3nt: TGCGCCAGCAGCTCAGGGGTGGCAGGTCAGCCCCAGCATTTT; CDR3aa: CASSSGVAGQPQHF
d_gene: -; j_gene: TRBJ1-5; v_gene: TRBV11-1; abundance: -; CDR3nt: TGTGCCAGCAGCTTAGATCGGGGGGCAGGGCAGCCCCAGCATTTT; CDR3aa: CASSLDRGAGQPQHF
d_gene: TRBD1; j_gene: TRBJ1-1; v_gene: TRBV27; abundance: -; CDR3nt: TGTGCCAGCAGTGTCCGGGACAGGGGTAACACTGAAGCTTTCTTT; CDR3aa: CASSVRDRGNTEAFF
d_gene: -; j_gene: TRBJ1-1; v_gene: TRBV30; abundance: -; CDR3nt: TGTGCCTGGAGTCGCCCTCGGGACCGACAGGTTGGCCGGGGTGGGACTGAAGCTTTCTTT; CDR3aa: CAWSRPRDRQVGRGGTEAFF
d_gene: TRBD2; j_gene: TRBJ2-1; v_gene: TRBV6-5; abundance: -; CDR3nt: TGTGCCAGCAGTTACTCCCCTAGCGGGGGTTACAATGAGCAGTTCTTC; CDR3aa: CASSYSPSGGYNEQFF
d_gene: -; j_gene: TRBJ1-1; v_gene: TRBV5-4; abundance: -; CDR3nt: TGTGCCAGCAGCTTTCCAGGGGACCGTGAAGCTTTCTTT; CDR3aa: CASSFPGDREAFF
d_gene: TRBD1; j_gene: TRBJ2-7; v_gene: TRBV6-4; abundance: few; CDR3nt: TGTGCCAGCAGTCGGGACAGCACTAGCTCCTACGAGCAGTACTTC; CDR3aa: CASSRDSTSSYEQYF
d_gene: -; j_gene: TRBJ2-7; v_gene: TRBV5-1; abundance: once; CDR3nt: TGCGCCAGCAGCTTCAGGTTAGGGGGCGAGCAGTACTTC; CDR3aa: CASSFRLGGEQYF
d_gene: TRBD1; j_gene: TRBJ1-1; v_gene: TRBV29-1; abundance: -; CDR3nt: TGCAGCGGAGGACAGGGTCGTAGGACTGAAGCTTTCTTT; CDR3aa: CSGGQGRRTEAFF
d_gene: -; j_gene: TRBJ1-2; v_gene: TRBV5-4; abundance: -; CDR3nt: TGTGCCAGCAGCTCCCCCGGGATAGAGGATGGCTACACCTTC; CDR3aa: CASSSPGIEDGYTF
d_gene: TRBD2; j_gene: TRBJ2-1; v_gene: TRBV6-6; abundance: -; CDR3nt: TGTGCCAGCAGTCGCGGGACTAGCGAGGACAATGAGCAGTTCTTC; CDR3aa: CASSRGTSEDNEQFF
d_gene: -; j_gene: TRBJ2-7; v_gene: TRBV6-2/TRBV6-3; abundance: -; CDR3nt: TGTGCCAGCAGCCACGGGTACTCTGACGAGCAGTACTTC; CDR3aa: CASSHGYSDEQYF
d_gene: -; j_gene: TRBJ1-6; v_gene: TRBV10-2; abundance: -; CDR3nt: TGCGCCAGCAGTGAGCGCCAGAATAATTCACCCCTCCACTTT; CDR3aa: CASSERQNNSPLHF
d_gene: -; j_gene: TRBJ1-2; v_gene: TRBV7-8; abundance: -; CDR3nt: TGTGCCAGCAGCTTGACTCAGGGAACCTATGGCTACACCTTC; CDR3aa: CASSLTQGTYGYTF
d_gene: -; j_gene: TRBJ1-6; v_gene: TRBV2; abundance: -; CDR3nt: TGTGCCAGCATGACGGAGACCCTTAATTCACCCCTCCACTTT; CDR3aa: CASMTETLNSPLHF
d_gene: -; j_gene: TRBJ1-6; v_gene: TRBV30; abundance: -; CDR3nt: TGTGCCTGGAAATCGGCAGGGGTATATGATTCACCCCTCCACTTT; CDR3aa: CAWKSAGVYDSPLHF
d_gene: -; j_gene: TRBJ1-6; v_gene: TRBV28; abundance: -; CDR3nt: TGTGCCAGCAGGGACACCGTCATTAATTCACCCCTCCACTTT; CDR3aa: CASRDTVINSPLHF
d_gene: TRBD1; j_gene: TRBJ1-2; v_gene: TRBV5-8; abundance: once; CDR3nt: TGTGCCAGCAGCCCTCAGGGGGCCAGGCATGGCTACACCTTC; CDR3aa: CASSPQGARHGYTF
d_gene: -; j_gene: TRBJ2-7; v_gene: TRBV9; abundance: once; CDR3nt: TGTGCCAGCAGCGTAGGGGCGGGGAGGTGGGAGCAGTACTTC; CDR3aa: CASSVGAGRWEQYF
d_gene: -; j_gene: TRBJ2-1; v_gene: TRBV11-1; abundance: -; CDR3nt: TGTGCCAGCAGCTTAGCGGAGGCCAATGAGCAGTTCTTC; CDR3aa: CASSLAEANEQFF
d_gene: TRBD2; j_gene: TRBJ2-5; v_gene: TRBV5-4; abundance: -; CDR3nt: TGTGCCAGCAGCCCCGGAAAGACTAGCGGGGTAAAAGAGACCCAGTACTTC; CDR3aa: CASSPGKTSGVKETQYF
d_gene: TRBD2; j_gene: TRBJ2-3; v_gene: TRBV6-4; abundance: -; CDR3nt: TGTGCCAGCAGTGAGTTGGGGGCGGGGGGCCGCACAGATACGCAGTATTTT; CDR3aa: CASSELGAGGRTDTQYF
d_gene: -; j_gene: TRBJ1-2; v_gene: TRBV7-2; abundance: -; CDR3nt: TGTGCCAGCAGCCCCGAAGCCCTAGCTAACTATGGCTACACCTTC; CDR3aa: CASSPEALANYGYTF
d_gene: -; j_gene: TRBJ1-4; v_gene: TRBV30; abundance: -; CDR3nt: TGTGCCTGGAGTCTTTCCGGTGAAAAACTGTTTTTT; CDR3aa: CAWSLSGEKLFF
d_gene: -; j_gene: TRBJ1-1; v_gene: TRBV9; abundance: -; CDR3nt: TGTGCCAGCAGCGTAGTGGGGGCGGGGAACACTGAAGCTTTCTTT; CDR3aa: CASSVVGAGNTEAFF
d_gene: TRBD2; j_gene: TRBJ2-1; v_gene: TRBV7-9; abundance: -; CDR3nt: TGTGCCAGCATAGGGTTAGAGTCTAGCGGATACTCCTACAATGAGCAGTTCTTC; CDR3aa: CASIGLESSGYSYNEQFF
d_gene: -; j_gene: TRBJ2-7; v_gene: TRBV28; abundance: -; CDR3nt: TGTGCCAGCGGGTTCAGGGGATTGGAGCAGTACTTC; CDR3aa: CASGFRGLEQYF